Listed below are T cell receptor beta chains from one sample, sequenced in a study of T-cell reconstitution after alpha-beta-depleted transplantation in children. TCRdb re-derived calls from the PCR reads in MiXCR, one entry per CDR3 protein. Of a few hundred thousand distinct CDR3 sequences listed, 25% to 30% were seen once; the top ten hold about 35%. Sequencing was performed on PBMCs, taken before TCRalphabeta/CD19-depleted stem cell transplant. The receptors shown here come from a boy younger than two with Wiskott-Aldrich syndrome, due to receive a stem cell transplant. The CDR3 runs from the conserved cysteine through the conserved F or W. A D gene is named only where the DNA matches it firmly. Some rows mark clone size as missing; the rest say once, few, many or name a class of expanded clone.

V	J	size	D	CDR3	DNA
TRBV6-5	TRBJ2-1	few	.	CASSYHGSSYNEQFF	TGTGCCAGCAGTTACCACGGGAGCTCCTACAATGAGCAGTTCTTC
TRBV5-8	TRBJ2-7	.	.	CASSLNALGNEQYF	TGTGCCAGCAGCTTGAACGCACTGGGGAACGAGCAGTACTTC
TRBV20-1	TRBJ2-5	few	.	CSASKGQETQYF	TGCAGTGCTAGTAAGGGCCAAGAGACCCAGTACTTC
TRBV12-3/TRBV12-4	TRBJ2-6	few	.	CASSLFTGSGANVLTF	TGTGCCAGCAGTTTATTTACGGGCTCTGGGGCCAACGTCCTGACTTTC
TRBV5-5	TRBJ2-7	.	TRBD2	CASSAGVWLEQYF	TGTGCCAGTTCGGCGGGAGTCTGGCTCGAGCAGTACTTC
TRBV10-3	TRBJ1-5	.	.	CAISEKPIASNQPQHF	TGTGCCATCAGTGAAAAGCCTATCGCTAGCAATCAGCCCCAGCATTTT
TRBV5-1	TRBJ2-7	few	.	CASSLKDSRSEQYF	TGCGCCAGCAGCTTGAAGGACTCGCGGTCCGAGCAGTACTTC
TRBV5-1	TRBJ2-5	few	.	CASREGLGETQYF	TGCGCCAGCCGAGAGGGGCTGGGGGAGACCCAGTACTTC
TRBV11-2	TRBJ2-1	few	.	CASSLFRGVNEQFF	TGTGCCAGCAGCTTATTCAGGGGAGTCAATGAGCAGTTCTTC
TRBV7-3	TRBJ2-3	few	TRBD2	CASSLRFPSGRPTDTQYF	TGTGCCAGCAGCTTAAGGTTCCCTAGCGGGAGACCAACAGATACGCAGTATTTT
TRBV5-5	TRBJ2-7	.	.	CASSLGLGSLEQYF	TGTGCCAGCAGCTTGGGACTAGGGTCCCTCGAGCAGTACTTC
TRBV6-1	TRBJ2-1	few	.	CASSSPRKLSGEQFF	TGTGCCAGCAGCTCTCCCAGGAAATTGTCCGGTGAGCAGTTCTTC